This TCR beta chain appears in the sequencing data of a study of response to subunit inactivated influenza vaccine. From germline, CDR1 is SGHTA and CDR2 FQGNSA. The CDR3 covers 12 residues. The V end lost 4 bases, the J end lost 10 bases, and 11 bases lay between the germline ends. Study results and limitations: The authors suggested that every seasonal influenza vaccination recruits few new T cells.

Each CDR3 protein gets one entry after TCRdb re-called the RT-PCR reads with MiXCR. The sample includes hundreds of thousands of distinct CDR3 sequences, approximately 16% of them seen just once. A note on this clonotype: The antigen is undetermined.

The sequences come from CD4+ T cells sorted from PBMCs, collected roughly 24 months after vaccination. This chain links TRBV7-2 with TRBJ2-1, with D uncertain. The clonotype was recovered from a man between 50 and 75 years old who received an inactivated influenza vaccine. The chain's CDR3 is CASSSGPREQFF. The CDR3 DNA is TGTGCCAGCAGCTCCGGCCCAAGGGAGCAGTTCTTC.